This passage covers 11 T cell receptor beta chains from one sample sequenced in a study of T cells after posttransplantation cyclophosphamide. Some clones are missing from TCRdb's copy, which holds only in-frame ones; the method was immunoSEQ multiplex PCR. There are approximately 16,000 clones in the sample; around 90% occur only once, and 3.5% lies in the top ten. Control samples came 1 year after myeloablative marrow transplants with methotrexate plus calcineurin inhibitor. The starting material was PBMCs, obtained after an allogeneic stem cell transplant with a calcineurin inhibitor and methotrexate. The receptor set was obtained from a male patient in his forties or fifties who received an allogeneic stem cell transplant from an unrelated donor, was CMV-positive, and had chronic GVHD only. A subset of T cells may come from the graft donor.

The chain employs TRBV5-1 and TRBJ2-3, with TRBD1 as a possible D gene (6 bases). From germline, CDR1 is SGHRS and CDR2 YFSETQ. Trimming shortened V by 0 bases and J by 4 bases, and 12 bases separated the two germline ends. The CDR3 runs to 15 residues. The CDR3: CASSLVQGSADTQYF. In DNA, the CDR3 is TGCGCCAGCAGCTTGGTACAGGGAAGTGCAGATACGCAGTATTTT. Supplemented by reference TRBV5-1 and TRBJ2-3, the full variable domain reads KAGVTQTPRYLIKTRGQQVTLSCSPISGHRSVSWYQQTPGQGLQFLFEYFSETQRNKGNFPGRFSGRQFSNSRSEMNVSTLELGDSALYLCASSLVQGSADTQYFGPGTRLTVL.

The chain carries TRBV6-1 and TRBJ2-1, with no clear D. Germline CDR1 is MNHNS and CDR2 is SASEGT. The V and J ends lost 6 bases and 7 bases respectively, with 10 bases between them. CDR3 length: 12 residues. CDR3 sequence (DNA): TGTGCCAGCAGCAACTTGAGAAATGAGCAGTTCTTC. The encoded protein is CASSNLRNEQFF.

The CDR3 loop reads CASSSRTSGGDEQYF. In DNA, the CDR3 is TGTGCCAGCTCATCCAGGACTAGCGGGGGGGACGAGCAGTACTTC. The genes are TRBV18 and TRBJ2-7, with 15 bases lining up with TRBD2. Germline assignment: CDR1 KGHSH and CDR2 LQKENI. This CDR3 contains 15 residues. Trimming took 5 bases from V and 5 from J; bases not matched to a gene: 4.

V is TRBV11-3 and J is TRBJ1-1; D unclear. V lost 6 bases and J lost 1, with 15 bases in between. CDR3 length equals 15 residues. Germline V lookup: CDR1 SGHNT, CDR2 YENEEA. CDR3 sequence reads: CASRRFGSENTEAFF. CDR3 nucleotide sequence: TGTGCCAGCAGGAGATTCGGGTCGGAGAACACTGAAGCTTTCTTT.

The V gene is TRBV6-6, the J gene TRBJ2-2, with D perhaps matching TRBD2 (7 bases). Per the germline V gene, CDR1 is MNHNY and CDR2 is SVGAGI (reference sequence). V was pared by 0 bases and J by 5 bases, with 13 bases between. The CDR3 loop spans 16 amino acids. In DNA form, the CDR3 reads TGTGCCAGCAGTTACTCGCGGACAGCGGGAACCGGGGAGCTGTTTTTT. This gives the protein CASSYSRTAGTGELFF.

The chain uses TRBV18 and TRBJ1-5, with D maybe TRBD1 (6 bases). Germline CDR1 and CDR2: KGHSH and LQKENI. The CDR3 loop spans 17 amino acids. V lost 5 bases and J 3 bases, leaving 20 bases between the germline ends. CDR3 sequence reads: CASSETGKPGPNQPQHF. The DNA of the CDR3 is TGTGCCAGCTCAGAAACAGGGAAGCCCGGGCCCAATCAGCCCCAGCATTTT.

The chain has TRBV4-3 and TRBJ2-7; 10 nucleotides match TRBD2. CDR3 length: 15 residues. Germline lookup yields CDR1 LGHNA and CDR2 YSLEER. Trimming cost V 0 bases and J 2 bases; bases outside gene matches: 1. CDR3 coding DNA: TGCGCCAGCAGCCAAGATGGGACTAGCGCCTACGAGCAGTACTTC. This translates into CASSQDGTSAYEQYF.

This chain connects TRBV6-5 to TRBJ2-6; D gene ambiguous. Germline CDR1 reads MNHEY; CDR2 reads SVGAGI. V was cut by 4 bases and J by 2 bases, with 3 bases left in between. This CDR3 comprises 13 residues. CDR3 sequence: CASSSAGANVLTF. For the CDR3, the DNA is TGTGCCAGCAGTTCCGCTGGGGCCAACGTCCTGACTTTC.

The chain couples TRBV7-9 to TRBJ1-1, with TRBD1 identical over 8 bases. The CDR3 totals 15 residues. Germline-derived CDR1 and CDR2 are SEHNR and FQNEAQ (reference sequence). Trimming took 1 base from V and 0 from J; bases not matched to a gene: 1. CDR3 sequence (DNA): TGTGCCAGCAGCTTAGAGGACAGGGTGAACACTGAAGCTTTCTTT. Its translation is CASSLEDRVNTEAFF.

The chain couples TRBV28 to TRBJ1-4; no reliable D call. V gave up 3 bases and J gave up 0 bases, with 8 bases separating them. This CDR3 contains 15 residues. Germline assignment: CDR1 MDHEN and CDR2 SYDVKM. CDR3: CASSFAHATNEKLFF. DNA for the CDR3: TGTGCCAGCAGTTTCGCGCATGCAACTAATGAAAAACTGTTTTTT.

The rearrangement joins TRBV19 to TRBJ1-1; D gene unclear. Germline loops: CDR1 LNHDA, CDR2 SQIVND (reference sequence). V dropped 3 bases and J dropped 5 bases, with 7 bases sitting between them. This CDR3 has 12 amino acids. In DNA form, the CDR3 reads TGTGCCAGTAGTATTGGGCAGACTGAAGCTTTCTTT. Residues: CASSIGQTEAFF.